Listed below are T cell receptor beta chains from one sample, sequenced in a study of T-cell memory formation after mild COVID-19. Each CDR3 protein gets one entry after TCRdb re-called the 5' RACE reads with MiXCR. Of more than 450,000 distinct CDR3 sequences detected, approximately 19% appear once; the ten largest clones hold 12%. The sequenced material came from PBMCs or a T cell subset sorted from them (not recorded which). The receptors here all came from an adult woman who had mild COVID-19 (a few samples of this study predate the infection). Cell type and time point are not known. Both conserved end residues are part of each CDR3. The order of the fields is clone size, D gene, J gene, V gene, CDR3 protein, CDR3 DNA. A D gene is named only where the DNA matches it firmly. The size entry is marked missing in some rows and otherwise reads once, few, many or a size class.

abundance: -; d_gene: -; j_gene: TRBJ2-7; v_gene: TRBV15; CDR3aa: CATSRAGIEQYF; CDR3nt: TGTGCCACCAGCAGAGCAGGGATCGAGCAGTACTTC
abundance: few; d_gene: -; j_gene: TRBJ1-1; v_gene: TRBV18; CDR3aa: CASSPGQNIEAFF; CDR3nt: TGTGCCAGCTCACCAGGGCAGAACATTGAAGCTTTCTTT
abundance: few; d_gene: -; j_gene: TRBJ1-1; v_gene: TRBV29-1; CDR3aa: CSVEVEGTEAFF; CDR3nt: TGCAGCGTTGAAGTGGAGGGCACTGAAGCTTTCTTT
abundance: few; d_gene: -; j_gene: TRBJ2-3; v_gene: TRBV19; CDR3aa: CASKDGYHTDTQYF; CDR3nt: TGTGCCAGTAAGGATGGATACCACACAGATACGCAGTATTTT
abundance: -; d_gene: -; j_gene: TRBJ1-4; v_gene: TRBV18; CDR3aa: CASSPQSGGEKLFF; CDR3nt: TGTGCCAGCTCACCGCAGTCTGGAGGCGAAAAACTGTTTTTT
abundance: few; d_gene: -; j_gene: TRBJ2-3; v_gene: TRBV3-1; CDR3aa: CASSPRRASQGTQYF; CDR3nt: TGTGCCAGCAGCCCACGAAGGGCCTCCCAAGGTACGCAGTATTTT
abundance: few; d_gene: TRBD1; j_gene: TRBJ1-2; v_gene: TRBV5-1; CDR3aa: CASSLEGTGYGYTF; CDR3nt: TGCGCCAGCAGCTTGGAGGGGACAGGCTATGGCTACACCTTC
abundance: -; d_gene: -; j_gene: TRBJ1-6; v_gene: TRBV4-3; CDR3aa: CASSPYIKSSYNSPLHF; CDR3nt: TGCGCCAGCAGCCCGTACATTAAGAGCTCCTATAATTCACCCCTCCACTTT
abundance: many; d_gene: -; j_gene: TRBJ1-3; v_gene: TRBV12-3/TRBV12-4; CDR3aa: CASRNRVHFLSGNTIYF; CDR3nt: TGTGCCAGCAGGAACAGGGTACACTTCCTCTCTGGAAACACCATATATTTT
abundance: -; d_gene: TRBD1; j_gene: TRBJ1-1; v_gene: TRBV29-1; CDR3aa: CSVGGGTTEAFF; CDR3nt: TGCAGCGTGGGAGGGGGCACCACTGAAGCTTTCTTT